This entry is about one T cell receptor beta chain. This CDR3 region has 16 residues. The V end was cut by 0 bases, the J end by 1 base, with 13 bases between. Germline V gene data show CDR1 as SGHRS and CDR2 as YFSETQ. The sample is drawn from a study of T-cell reconstitution after alpha-beta-depleted transplantation in children. Preparing the TCRbeta library involved the use of unique molecular identifiers. TCRdb analysed the PCR reads with MiXCR anew, one entry per CDR3 protein. The sample contains roughly 180,000 distinct CDR3 sequences, 13% to 15% of which appear only once. The sample in question was PBMCs from the stem cell graft donor, obtained from the stem cell graft. V usage is TRBV5-1 and J usage is TRBJ1-1; the D gene is possibly TRBD1 (6 bases). The origin of this receptor is a human donor who donated a stem cell graft to a child with acute lymphoblastic leukemia. Here the CDR3 DNA reads TGCGCCAGCAGCTTGGACGTTCCGGGGGCGAACACTGAAGCTTTCTTT. As protein: CASSLDVPGANTEAFF. The entire variable domain, with the rest obtained from reference TRBV5-1 and TRBJ1-1, is as follows: KAGVTQTPRYLIKTRGQQVTLSCSPISGHRSVSWYQQTPGQGLQFLFEYFSETQRNKGNFPGRFSGRQFSNSRSEMNVSTLELGDSALYLCASSLDVPGANTEAFFGQGTRLTVV.